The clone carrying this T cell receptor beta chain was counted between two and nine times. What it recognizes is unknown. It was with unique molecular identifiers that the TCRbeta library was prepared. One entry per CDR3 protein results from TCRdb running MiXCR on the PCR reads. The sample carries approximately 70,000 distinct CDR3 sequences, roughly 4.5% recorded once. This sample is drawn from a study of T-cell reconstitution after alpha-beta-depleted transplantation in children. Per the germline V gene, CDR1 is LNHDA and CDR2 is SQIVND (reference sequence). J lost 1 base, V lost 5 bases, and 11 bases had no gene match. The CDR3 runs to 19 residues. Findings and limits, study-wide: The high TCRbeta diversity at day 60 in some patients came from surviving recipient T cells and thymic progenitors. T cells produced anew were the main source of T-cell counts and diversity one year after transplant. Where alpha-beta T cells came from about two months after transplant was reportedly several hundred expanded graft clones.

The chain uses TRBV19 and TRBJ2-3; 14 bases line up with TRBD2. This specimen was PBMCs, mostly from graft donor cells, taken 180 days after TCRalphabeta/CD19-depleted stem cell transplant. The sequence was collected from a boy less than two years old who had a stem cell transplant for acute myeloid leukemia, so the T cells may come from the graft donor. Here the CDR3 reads CASSARLAGGPARTDTQYF. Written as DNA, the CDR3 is TGTGCCAGTAGTGCCAGACTAGCGGGGGGGCCCGCTCGCACAGATACGCAGTATTTT. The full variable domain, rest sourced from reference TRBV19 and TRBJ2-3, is DGGITQSPKYLFRKEGQNVTLSCEQNLNHDAMYWYRQDPGQGLRLIYYSQIVNDFQKGDIAEGYSVSREKKESFPLTVTSAQKNPTAFYLCASSARLAGGPARTDTQYFGPGTRLTVL.